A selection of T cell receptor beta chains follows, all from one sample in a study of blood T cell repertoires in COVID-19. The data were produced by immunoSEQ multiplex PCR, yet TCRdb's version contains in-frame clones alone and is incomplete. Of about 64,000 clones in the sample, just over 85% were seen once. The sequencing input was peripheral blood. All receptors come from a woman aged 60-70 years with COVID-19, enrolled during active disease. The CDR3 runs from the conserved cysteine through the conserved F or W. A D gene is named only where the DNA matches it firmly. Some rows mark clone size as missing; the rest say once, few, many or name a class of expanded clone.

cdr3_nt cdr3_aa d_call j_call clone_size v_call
TGTGCCAGCGGGCGGAACACAGGGCAGTACCAGCATTTT CASGRNTGQYQHF NA TRBJ1-5 NA TRBV27
TGTGCCAGAAGCTGGGGGACTAGCGGGAGCAAAGACATTCAGTACTTC CARSWGTSGSKDIQYF TRBD2 TRBJ2-4 NA TRBV5-3
TGTGCCAGCTCACCACCGGGGACAGGGGAGGGCAATGAGCAGTTCTTC CASSPPGTGEGNEQFF TRBD1 TRBJ2-1 NA TRBV18
TGTGCCAGCAGGCGGGAATTAAACACCGGGGAGCTGTTTTTT CASRRELNTGELFF NA TRBJ2-2 NA TRBV27
TGTGCCAGTAGTATCTTAGCGGGGGGTCCTCGCTCCTACAATGAGCAGTTCTTC CASSILAGGPRSYNEQFF TRBD2 TRBJ2-1 NA TRBV19
TGTGCCAGTAGTATAGGGACAGCCTACGAGCAGTACTTC CASSIGTAYEQYF NA TRBJ2-7 few TRBV19
TGTGCCAGTAGTATGGTGGCACGCACTGAAGCTTTCTTT CASSMVARTEAFF NA TRBJ1-1 NA TRBV19
TGTGCCAGCAGCTTAGATGCTACTAGCGGGAAGTTCTTC CASSLDATSGKFF TRBD2 TRBJ2-1 NA TRBV7-2
TGTGCCAGCTCACCGACCCAGGATAACTATGGCTACACCTTC CASSPTQDNYGYTF NA TRBJ1-2 NA TRBV18
TGTGCCAGCAGCTTGACAGGTACTGATGGCTACACCTTC CASSLTGTDGYTF NA TRBJ1-2 few TRBV5-4